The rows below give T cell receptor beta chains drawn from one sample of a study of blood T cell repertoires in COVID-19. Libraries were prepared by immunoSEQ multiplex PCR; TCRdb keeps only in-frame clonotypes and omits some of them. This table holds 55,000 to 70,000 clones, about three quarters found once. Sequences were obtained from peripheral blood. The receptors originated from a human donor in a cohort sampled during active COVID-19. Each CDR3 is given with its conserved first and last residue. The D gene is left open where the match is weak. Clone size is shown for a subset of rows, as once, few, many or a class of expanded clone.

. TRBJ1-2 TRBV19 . CASTPLAGQGYGYTF TGTGCCAGTACCCCCCTGGCGGGGCAAGGCTATGGCTACACCTTC
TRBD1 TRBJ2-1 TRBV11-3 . CASSLDGQVGNEQFF TGTGCCAGCAGCTTAGACGGACAGGTGGGCAATGAGCAGTTCTTC
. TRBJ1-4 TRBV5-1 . CASSLEGYEKLFF TGCGCCAGCAGCTTGGAGGGGTATGAAAAACTGTTTTTT
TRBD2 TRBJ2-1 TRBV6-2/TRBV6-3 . CASSYFGTSGSEFF TGTGCCAGCAGTTACTTTGGGACTAGCGGGAGCGAGTTCTTC
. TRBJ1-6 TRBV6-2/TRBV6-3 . CASSSGFRRRVSPLHF TGTGCCAGCAGTTCAGGTTTCCGAAGGCGAGTCTCACCCCTCCACTTT
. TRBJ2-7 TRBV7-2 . CASSASYGAPDEQYF TGTGCCAGCAGCGCCTCCTATGGAGCCCCGGACGAGCAGTACTTC
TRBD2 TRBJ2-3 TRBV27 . CASRQRGGTDTQYF TGTGCCAGCAGGCAGCGGGGGGGCACAGATACGCAGTATTTT
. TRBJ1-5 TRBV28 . CASSPHGQGLNQPQHF TGTGCCAGCAGCCCACACGGGCAGGGGCTCAATCAGCCCCAGCATTTT
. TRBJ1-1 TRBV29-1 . CSVGIGQSNTEAFF TGCAGCGTTGGGATCGGACAGTCGAACACTGAAGCTTTCTTT
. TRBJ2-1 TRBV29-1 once CSVAPTGLRNEQFF TGCAGCGTTGCCCCGACAGGACTCCGGAATGAGCAGTTCTTC
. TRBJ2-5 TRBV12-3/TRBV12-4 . CASSLGAGETQYF TGTGCCAGCAGTTTGGGGGCGGGTGAGACCCAGTACTTC
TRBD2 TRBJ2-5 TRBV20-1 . CSAGVSGMWTQYF TGCAGTGCTGGTGTTAGCGGGATGTGGACCCAGTACTTC
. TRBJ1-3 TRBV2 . CASSVRGEGSGNTIYF TGTGCCAGCAGTGTCCGCGGTGAGGGCTCTGGAAACACCATATATTTT
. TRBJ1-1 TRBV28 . CASRSSTANTEAFF TGTGCCAGCAGATCCTCGACAGCGAACACTGAAGCTTTCTTT
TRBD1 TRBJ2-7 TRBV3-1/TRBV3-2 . CASSQDRPGGQYF TGTGCCAGCAGCCAAGACAGGCCAGGGGGGCAGTACTTC
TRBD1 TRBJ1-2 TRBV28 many CASRAGQLVDGYTF TGTGCCAGCAGGGCGGGACAGCTAGTTGATGGCTACACCTTC
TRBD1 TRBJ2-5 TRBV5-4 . CASSKGQGPETQYF TGTGCCAGCAGCAAGGGACAGGGGCCTGAGACCCAGTACTTC